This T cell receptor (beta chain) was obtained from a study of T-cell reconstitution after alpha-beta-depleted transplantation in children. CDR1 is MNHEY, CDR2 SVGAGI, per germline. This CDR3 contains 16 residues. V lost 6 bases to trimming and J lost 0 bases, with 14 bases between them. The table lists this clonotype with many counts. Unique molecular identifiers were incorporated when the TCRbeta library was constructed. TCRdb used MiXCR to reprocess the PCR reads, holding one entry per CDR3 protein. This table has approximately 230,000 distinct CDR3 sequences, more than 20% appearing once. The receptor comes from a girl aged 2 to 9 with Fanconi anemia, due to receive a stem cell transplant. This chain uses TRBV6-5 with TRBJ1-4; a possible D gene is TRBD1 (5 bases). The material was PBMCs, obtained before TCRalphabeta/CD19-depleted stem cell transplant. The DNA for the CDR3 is TGTGCCAGCAGCCGAAGGGGTGGGGCAACTAATGAAAAACTGTTTTTT. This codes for CASSRRGGATNEKLFF.